This T cell receptor (beta chain) was obtained from a study of cytomegalovirus exposure and HLA in healthy donors. Turning to the study itself: Of around 400 genotyped donors, roughly 76% grouped in the Caucasian-associated ancestry cluster.

This CDR3 comprises 14 residues. Germline V gene lookup returns CDR1 MGHRA and CDR2 YSYEKL. Trimming stripped 4 bases from V and 6 bases from J, with 13 bases between. Amplification used 60 Vbeta primers and 13 Jbeta primers. Data came from immunoSEQ multiplex PCR; TCRdb stores just in-frame clones and leaves some out. In the table there are roughly 110,000 clones, 82% of which are singletons. Remarks on this clone: Its target is unknown.

Findings and caveats of the study: In a later analysis, productive TCRs from donors in an Asian-associated ancestry cluster reportedly carried fewer N-insertions than the cohort mean. Accounts indicate the classifier identified cytomegalovirus status with strong specificity and sensitivity.

The J gene is TRBJ1-5, the V gene TRBV4-1; tentative D call: TRBD1 (6 bases). This receptor was obtained from a woman younger than 35 in good health and CMV-seronegative. Sequenced: PBMCs. CDR3 sequence: CASSPDRGGQPQHF. The CDR3 DNA follows: TGCGCCAGCAGCCCAGACAGAGGGGGTCAGCCCCAGCATTTT.